The source of this T cell receptor beta chain is a study of T cells after somatic rescue of genetic block. CDR1 is MDHEN, CDR2 SYDVKM, per germline. Trimming stripped 6 bases from V and 12 bases from J, with 12 bases between. CDR3 length equals 10 residues. The data were produced by immunoSEQ multiplex PCR, yet TCRdb's version contains in-frame clones alone and is incomplete. The sample has 80,000 to 100,000 clones, 85% to 90% seen once. The chain joins TRBV28 to TRBJ2-7, with D perhaps matching TRBD2 (6 bases). This TCR was recovered from a woman younger than 35. Sequencing was carried out using peripheral blood mononuclear cells (PBMCs). The CDR3, as DNA: TGTGCCAGCAGGGGACTCGATGCGTACTTC. This codes for CASRGLDAYF.